The entry below gives a single T cell receptor beta chain sequence along with its context. Its specificity is unknown. One end of the junction varies from germline; a read error may be responsible. The sample holds other DNA sequences that translate to the same CDR3. The CDR3 extends over 15 amino acids. CDR1 and CDR2 from the germline V gene are MDHEN and SYDVKM. The data are from a study of human thymus T cells. Libraries were prepared by immunoSEQ multiplex PCR; TCRdb keeps only in-frame clonotypes and omits some of them. The sample has about 60,000 clones, 94% seen once. Study conclusions and caveats: Use of V and J genes seemed skewed within the thymic and blood repertoires.

The specimen was blood. This chain links TRBV28 with TRBJ1-2, with 8 nucleotides matching TRBD1. The sequence was collected from a boy less than two years old with a congenital heart defect but otherwise immunologically healthy. As DNA, the CDR3 is TGCGCCAGCAGTTTATTCAGGGGGCCGAACTATGGCTACACCTTC. Residues: CASSLFRGPNYGYTF.